The clone carrying this T cell receptor beta chain showed up just once. Its antigen is unidentified. The data originate from a study of shared clonotypes between healthy human individuals. For the study at large: The study used three CD4 naive, three CD4 memory, two CD8 naive and one CD8 memory plate per donor. The study's findings and limits: Clonotype sharing across several donors was observed for around 5% of naive CD4 clonotypes.

CDR1 and CDR2 (germline): SGHTA, FQGTGA. CDR3 length equals 17 residues. After removal of 4 bases from V and 5 bases from J, the junction contained 15 bases not matched to a gene. Profiled with immunoSEQ multiplex PCR; TCRdb holds only in-frame clones, not every one. The data contain about 360,000 clones, more than 60% of them seen just once; the ten biggest clones take up about 10%. The rearrangement uses TRBV7-3 and TRBJ2-5, with 8 bases fitting TRBD2. The sample was memory CD4+ T cells sorted from blood. This sample's subset: CD45RA-negative fraction. The receptor was isolated from a man younger than 40 in good health. The CDR3 DNA sequence: TGTGCCAGCAGCTCCATCGGTATCGGGGGGGCGCCGGAGACCCAGTACTTC. Encoded protein: CASSSIGIGGAPETQYF.